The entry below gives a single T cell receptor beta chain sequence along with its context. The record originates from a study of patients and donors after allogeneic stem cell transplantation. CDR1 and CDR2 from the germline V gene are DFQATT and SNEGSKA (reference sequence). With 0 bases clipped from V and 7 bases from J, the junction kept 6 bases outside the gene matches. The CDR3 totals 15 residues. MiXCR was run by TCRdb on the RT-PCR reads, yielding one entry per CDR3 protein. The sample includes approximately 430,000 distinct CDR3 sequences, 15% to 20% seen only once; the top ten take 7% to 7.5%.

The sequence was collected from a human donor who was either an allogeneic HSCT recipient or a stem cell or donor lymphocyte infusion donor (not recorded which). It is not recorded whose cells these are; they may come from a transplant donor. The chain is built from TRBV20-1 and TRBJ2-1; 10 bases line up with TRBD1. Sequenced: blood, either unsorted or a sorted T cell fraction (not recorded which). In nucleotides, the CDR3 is TGCAGTGCTAGAGATAGACAGGGGGCGCAGAATGAGCAGTTCTTC. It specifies CSARDRQGAQNEQFF.